The rows below give T cell receptor beta chains drawn from one sample of a study of blood T cell repertoires in COVID-19. The method was immunoSEQ multiplex PCR; TCRdb's version includes in-frame clones alone and lacks a portion of them. The sample includes fewer than 130,000 clones, 88% of them seen just once. Material: peripheral blood. The receptor set was obtained from a woman between 50 and 59 years old with acute or convalescent COVID-19. Both conserved end residues are trimmed from each CDR3. D genes are given only for firm matches.

v_call	j_call	d_call	cdr3_aa
TRBV3-1/TRBV3-2	TRBJ2-1	-	ASSQGLLEPYNEQF
TRBV24-1	TRBJ2-3	TRBD1	ATSAQTGPDTQY
TRBV27	TRBJ2-2	-	ASSWGDTGELF
TRBV19	TRBJ2-3	TRBD2	ATRTSGSNTQY
TRBV11-2	TRBJ2-2	TRBD2	ASSLAATSGRTGELF
TRBV4-2	TRBJ2-2	-	ASSQDLGGRSGELF
TRBV21-1	TRBJ2-6	-	ASSKEGQGAYPSSGANVLT
TRBV6-6	TRBJ2-1	-	ASSYGGTNNEQF
TRBV7-2	TRBJ2-1	TRBD2	ASSLAGVAGRGEQF
TRBV4-2	TRBJ2-7	TRBD1	ASSPPTGGYYEQY
TRBV28	TRBJ2-7	-	ASTSSYEQY
TRBV5-1	TRBJ2-7	-	ASSLGGTASYEQY
TRBV5-1	TRBJ2-2	TRBD2	ASSLKPSGLTGELF
TRBV11-2	TRBJ2-1	TRBD2	ASSSSGRADNEQF